This T cell receptor (beta chain) originates from a study of T cells in Graves' hyperthyroidism and ophthalmopathy. The wider study: Prior to any treatment, at the point of initial diagnosis, peripheral blood was collected. Study-level points and caveats: Separating ophthalmopathy from stable hyperthyroidism was achieved by a 13 V-J model.

CDR1 is SGHRS and CDR2 is YFSETQ in the germline V gene. With 0 bases removed from V and 6 bases from J, the gap between germline ends came to 15 bases. This CDR3 has 15 amino acids. Points on this clonotype: The antigen remains undetermined.

Amplification of TCR beta CDR3 regions was performed using RNA transcripts as template. First-round RT-PCR targeting the TCR CDR3 was performed with the HTBI primer set. TCRdb independently ran MiXCR on the multiplex PCR reads; one entry per CDR3 protein. Of approximately 400,000 distinct CDR3 sequences listed, over 15% were seen once; the top ten hold around 3.4%. The sample comprised blood. The sequence was collected from a woman aged 18 to 35 with Graves' hyperthyroidism. The chain links TRBV5-1 to TRBJ1-2; D is unresolved. CDR3 sequence (DNA): TGCGCCAGCAGCTTGGATGCCCAGAGGGCGGATGGCTACACCTTC. Its translation: CASSLDAQRADGYTF.